The clone carrying this T cell receptor beta chain was detected only a few times. This specimen belongs to a study of blood T cell repertoires in COVID-19. Study information: Sample material is recorded as cDNA or gDNA derived from T cells, B-cell-depleted T cells, or PBMCs.

The germline V and J ends were trimmed by 5 bases and 1 base, with 12 bases remaining between them. The CDR3 spans 15 residues. Germline V gene sequence: CDR1 MNHNY, CDR2 SVGAGI (reference sequence). Source study methods: Using reference gene primer amplification, nucleated cell counts were estimated. TCRdb's table, derived via immunoSEQ multiplex PCR, lists solely in-frame clones and lacks some. The DNA gave D and trimming, while V, J and clone size come from that table. In the table there are approximately 230,000 clones, just under 85% of which are singletons. This sequence was found in a man of 80 years or more with acute or convalescent COVID-19. The sample was peripheral blood. The rearrangement uses TRBV6-6 and TRBJ1-5, with D perhaps TRBD1 (5 bases). The CDR3 loop is CASSPRGRSNQPQHF. The CDR3 nucleotides are TGTGCCAGCAGTCCCCGGGGGAGAAGCAATCAGCCCCAGCATTTT.